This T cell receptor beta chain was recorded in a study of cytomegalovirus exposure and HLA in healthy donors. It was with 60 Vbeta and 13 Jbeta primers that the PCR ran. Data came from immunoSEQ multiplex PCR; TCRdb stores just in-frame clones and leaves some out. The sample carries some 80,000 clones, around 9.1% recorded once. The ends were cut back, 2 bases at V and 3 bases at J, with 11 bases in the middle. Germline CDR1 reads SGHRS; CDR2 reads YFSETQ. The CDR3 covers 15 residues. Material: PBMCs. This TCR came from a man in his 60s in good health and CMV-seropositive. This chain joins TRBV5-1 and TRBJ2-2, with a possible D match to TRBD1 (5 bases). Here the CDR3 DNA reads TGCGCCAGCAGCTTAACACAGGTCGACACCGGGGAGCTGTTTTTT. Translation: CASSLTQVDTGELFF.